The 13 T cell receptor beta chains reported below all come from one sample, sequenced in a study of CD8+ T cells in alopecia areata. This sample's treatment: oral pan-JAK inhibitor, 5-10 mg twice daily. Reverse transcribed after extraction, RNA yielded cDNA as the sequencing template. The method was immunoSEQ multiplex PCR; TCRdb's version includes in-frame clones alone and lacks a portion of them. The sample lists 110,000 or so clones; around three fifths were seen once. The specimen comprised CD4+ T cells sorted from blood, sampled at week 24, from a patient treated with tofacitinib. The receptors were gathered from a human donor with alopecia areata.

This chain links TRBV27 with TRBJ1-5; D possibly corresponds to TRBD1 (5 bases). CDR3 length: 16 residues. Germline V gene data show CDR1 as MNHEY and CDR2 as SMNVEV (reference sequence). Trimming shortened V by 5 bases and J by 0 bases, and 14 bases separated the two germline ends. This CDR3 reads CASSGGAPYSNQPQHF. CDR3 sequence (DNA): TGTGCCAGCAGTGGGGGTGCTCCCTATAGCAATCAGCCCCAGCATTTT.

This clone has a handful of counts. This chain connects TRBV5-6 to TRBJ2-7; 9 bases are a match to TRBD1. Germline trimming cut 1 base from V and 7 bases from J; bases unmatched to any gene: 9. CDR1 SGHDT and CDR2 YYEEEE come from the germline V gene. There are 15 residues in the CDR3. The CDR3 DNA sequence: TGTGCCAGCAGCTTGAATCGGGACAGGGTGGGGGAGCAGTACTTC. Its protein is CASSLNRDRVGEQYF. Full variable domain (missing parts from reference TRBV5-6 and TRBJ2-7): DAGVTQSPTHLIKTRGQQVTLRCSPKSGHDTVSWYQQALGQGPQFIFQYYEEEERQRGNFPDRFSGHQFPNYSSELNVNALLLGDSALYLCASSLNRDRVGEQYFGPGTRLTVT.

The rearrangement uses TRBV29-1 and TRBJ1-5; 7 nucleotides align to TRBD1. Trimming at V came to 4 bases and at J to 3 bases, leaving 3 bases not matched to a gene. The CDR3 loop spans 13 amino acids. CDR1 and CDR2 from the germline V gene are SQVTM and ANQGSEA. This chain's CDR3 is CSVATGANQPQHF. Here the CDR3 DNA reads TGCAGCGTTGCAACAGGGGCCAATCAGCCCCAGCATTTT. The full variable domain, in which reference TRBV29-1 and TRBJ1-5 provide the parts outside the CDR3, is SAVISQKPSRDICQRGTSLTIQCQVDSQVTMMFWYRQQPGQSLTLIATANQGSEATYESGFVIDKFPISRPNLTFSTLTVSNMSPEDSSIYLCSVATGANQPQHFGDGTRLSIL.

This clone came up once. The chain uses TRBV19 and TRBJ2-7; 8 nucleotides agree with TRBD1. Losses at the gene ends were 4 bases for V and 2 bases for J; bases not matched to a gene: 4. Per germline, CDR1 LNHDA and CDR2 SQIVND (reference sequence). The CDR3 has 14 residues. The CDR3 is CASSNDRGTYEQYF. The CDR3 nucleotides read TGTGCCAGTAGTAACGACAGGGGCACCTACGAGCAGTACTTC.

V gene TRBV7-9 combines with J gene TRBJ1-2, with D possibly TRBD1 on 6 matching bases. Germline V lookup: CDR1 SEHNR, CDR2 FQNEAQ (reference sequence). V lost 5 bases and J lost 2, with 24 bases in between. This CDR3 has 18 residues. DNA for the CDR3: TGTGCCAGCAGCCCCCCGGGGCTGAGGGGGGCAACAAACTATGGCTACACCTTC. Translated: CASSPPGLRGATNYGYTF.

The genes are TRBV5-4 and TRBJ2-2, with D uncertain. Germline lookup yields CDR1 SGHNT and CDR2 YYREEE (reference sequence). The V end lost 4 bases, the J end lost 0 bases, and 13 bases lay between the germline ends. This CDR3 is built from 16 residues. CDR3 loop: CASSPSPGPNTGELFF. In DNA, the CDR3 is TGTGCCAGCAGCCCATCCCCAGGTCCGAACACCGGGGAGCTGTTTTTT.

CDR3 amino acids: CAISDQTYGYTF. CDR3 bases: TGTGCCATCAGTGATCAAACTTATGGCTACACCTTC. The chain combines TRBV10-3 with TRBJ1-2; D call uncertain. Trimming pared 3 bases from V and 5 bases from J, leaving 7 bases between. CDR3 length equals 12 residues. Germline lookup yields CDR1 ENHRY and CDR2 SYGVKD.

The chain joins TRBV6-5 to TRBJ2-2; no clear D gene. The CDR3 is made up of 15 amino acids. The V end was cut by 0 bases, the J end by 0 bases, with 5 bases between. Germline lookup yields CDR1 MNHEY and CDR2 SVGAGI. CDR3 protein: CASSYSSPNTGELFF. The CDR3 DNA reads TGTGCCAGCAGTTACTCGTCCCCGAACACCGGGGAGCTGTTTTTT.

The chain recombines TRBV29-1 with TRBJ1-1; the D is unclear. Germline CDR1 and CDR2: SQVTM and ANQGSEA. The germline V and J ends were trimmed by 4 bases and 5 bases, with 20 bases remaining between them. The CDR3 totals 15 residues. The CDR3 DNA reads TGCAGCGTTGCAAGGAAATACACAGAGGATACTGAAGCTTTCTTT. Translating gives CSVARKYTEDTEAFF.

The genes are TRBV19 and TRBJ2-2; TRBD1 matches at 11 bases. The CDR3 has 14 residues. CDR1 and CDR2 (germline): LNHDA, SQIVND (reference sequence). V lost 7 bases to trimming and J lost 4 bases; unmatched junction nucleotides: 2. CDR3 sequence: CASIGTGGTGELFF. The CDR3 coding sequence is TGTGCCAGTATTGGGACAGGGGGCACCGGGGAGCTGTTTTTT. Full variable domain (missing parts from reference TRBV19 and TRBJ2-2): DGGITQSPKYLFRKEGQNVTLSCEQNLNHDAMYWYRQDPGQGLRLIYYSQIVNDFQKGDIAEGYSVSREKKESFPLTVTSAQKNPTAFYLCASIGTGGTGELFFGEGSRLTVL.

The rearrangement joins TRBV5-6 to TRBJ2-1; D perhaps matches TRBD2 (5 bases). CDR3 size: 13 residues. Germline-derived CDR1 and CDR2 are SGHDT and YYEEEE. Trimming took off 0 bases at V and 7 bases at J, with 8 bases between the two ends. The CDR3 region is CASSLGGVNEQFF. DNA of the CDR3: TGTGCCAGCAGCTTGGGGGGAGTGAATGAGCAGTTCTTC.

This clone appeared a single time. V gene TRBV5-4 combines with J gene TRBJ2-4; 11 nucleotides align to TRBD1. Germline CDR1 SGHNT, CDR2 YYREEE (reference sequence). V lost 4 bases to trimming and J lost 7 bases; unmatched junction nucleotides: 4. The CDR3 is 14 residues long. CDR3 residues: CASSPGTGGNIQYF. As DNA, the CDR3 is TGTGCCAGCAGCCCCGGGACAGGGGGGAACATTCAGTACTTC.

This clone has only a few counts. This chain joins TRBV30 and TRBJ1-2; D possibly corresponds to TRBD1 (5 bases). This CDR3 has 14 residues. The germline gives CDR1 GTSNPN, CDR2 SVGIG (reference sequence). Deletions cut 1 base from V and 5 bases from J, with 14 bases between. CDR3 nucleotide sequence: TGTGCCTGGAGTGAGGGGAATTGGGGTTATGGCTACACCTTC. This codes for CAWSEGNWGYGYTF.